This TCR beta chain was documented in a study of blood T cell repertoires in COVID-19. Study-level background: COVID-19 samples, acute and convalescent, were from the United States, Italy and Spain. Sample material is recorded as cDNA or gDNA derived from T cells, B-cell-depleted T cells, or PBMCs.

Per the original methods: Amplification from reference gene primers served as the basis for estimated nucleated cell counts. TCRdb's table, derived via immunoSEQ multiplex PCR, lists solely in-frame clones and lacks some. The V and J calls and the clone size are those of that table, but D and trimming were determined from the DNA. Among about 210,000 clones, more than 70% were seen once, and the ten largest hold 8.2%. Germline V gives CDR1 MNHEY, CDR2 SVGAGI. Trimming removed 6 bases from V and 4 bases from J, with 10 bases in between. This CDR3 region has 13 residues. The rearrangement links TRBV6-5 to TRBJ1-5; D unresolved. This TCR was recovered from a woman aged 45 to 65 with acute or convalescent COVID-19. Sequencing was done on a sample of peripheral blood. The CDR3 nucleotides are TGTGCCAGCAGGGGCCCCGGAAATCAGCCCCAGCATTTT. It encodes CASRGPGNQPQHF.